A single sample gave rise to the 30 T cell receptor beta chains below, sequenced in a study of monozygotic twins with inflammatory bowel disease. Using the 5' RACE reads, TCRdb records one entry per CDR3 protein without DNA. This sample's clone table lists under 200,000 distinct CDR3 sequences. Source material: blood. Source of these receptors: a human donor with ulcerative colitis or Crohn's disease, or a healthy co-twin of an affected twin (not recorded which).

The chain joins TRBV12-3 or TRBV12-4 to TRBJ2-3; the D gene TCRdb calls, TRBD1, cannot be checked with no DNA. The CDR3 loop spans 13 amino acids. The CDR3 spells CASSPGDAQSQYF.

The chain joins TRBV20-1 to TRBJ1-3. CDR3 length equals 14 residues. Germline assignment: CDR1 DFQATT and CDR2 SNEGSKA (reference sequence). CDR3 in amino acids: CSAREAGPRNTIYF.

The chain is built from TRBV28 and TRBJ2-2. The CDR3 spans 15 residues. Germline V gene sequence: CDR1 MDHEN, CDR2 SYDVKM. The CDR3 sequence: CASSPHNLIAGELFF.

The rearrangement uses TRBV5-4 and TRBJ2-7; TCRdb indicates TRBD2, and absent DNA this call remains unverified. The CDR3 totals 14 residues. CDR1 is SGHNT, CDR2 YYREEE, per germline (reference sequence). CDR3 protein: CASSSGTSFGEQYF.

The rearrangement uses TRBV19 and TRBJ2-7. The CDR3 loop spans 14 amino acids. Germline V lookup: CDR1 LNHDA, CDR2 SQIVND (reference sequence). This chain's CDR3 is CASSIIGSTYEQYF.

This chain's CDR3 is CDSSLERGAWTGANVLTF. This chain links TRBV11-2 with TRBJ2-6; the D gene TCRdb calls, TRBD1, cannot be checked with no DNA. CDR3 size: 18 residues. CDR1 and CDR2 from the germline V gene are SGHAT and FQNNGV.

This chain uses TRBV20-1 with TRBJ2-7; TCRdb's assignment of TRBD2 cannot be checked, as there is no DNA. The CDR3 covers 13 residues. CDR1 and CDR2 (germline): DFQATT, SNEGSKA (reference sequence). The CDR3 sequence: CSANSGRVYEQYF.

The chain combines TRBV2 with TRBJ2-1. Per the germline V gene, CDR1 is SNHLY and CDR2 is FYNNEI. This CDR3 comprises 14 residues. The CDR3 reads CASKDGTNHNEQFF. Drawing the rest from reference TRBV2 and TRBJ2-1, the complete variable domain is EPEVTQTPSHQVTQMGQEVILRCVPISNHLYFYWYRQILGQKVEFLVSFYNNEISEKSEIFDDQFSVERPDGSNFTLKIRSTKLEDSAMYFCASKDGTNHNEQFFGPGTRLTVL.

V gene TRBV11-2 combines with J gene TRBJ1-3. Germline lookup yields CDR1 SGHAT and CDR2 FQNNGV. This CDR3 is 17 amino acids long. The CDR3 loop reads CASSLDSSSNSGNTIYF. The entire variable domain, with the rest obtained from reference TRBV11-2 and TRBJ1-3, is as follows: EAGVAQSPRYKIIEKRQSVAFWCNPISGHATLYWYQQILGQGPKLLIQFQNNGVVDDSQLPKDRFSAERLKGVDSTLKIQPAKLEDSAVYLCASSLDSSSNSGNTIYFGEGSWLTVV.

V gene TRBV5-5 combines with J gene TRBJ2-7; TCRdb picks TRBD1, but there is no DNA to check that call. Germline CDR1 is SGHKS and CDR2 is YYEKEE (reference sequence). The CDR3 contains 14 residues. The CDR3 is CSSSLGQGEYEQYF.

The chain recombines TRBV4-3 with TRBJ2-2. Germline CDR1 and CDR2: LGHNA and YSLEER. The CDR3 extends over 15 amino acids. The CDR3 sequence: CASSQDSLLTGELFF.

The chain has TRBV9 and TRBJ2-3. The germline gives CDR1 SGDLS, CDR2 YYNGEE. CDR3 length: 14 amino acids. The CDR3 sequence is CASSVGLATDTQYF. The full variable domain, completed using reference TRBV9 and TRBJ2-3, is DSGVTQTPKHLITATGQRVTLRCSPRSGDLSVYWYQQSLDQGLQFLIQYYNGEERAKGNILERFSAQQFPDLHSELNLSSLELGDSALYFCASSVGLATDTQYFGPGTRLTVL.

This rearrangement joins TRBV29-1 to TRBJ1-1; the D call from TCRdb, TRBD1, cannot be confirmed without DNA. The CDR3 consists of 13 residues. Germline CDR1 reads SQVTM; CDR2 reads ANQGSEA. The CDR3 loop reads CSVEAGGSTEAFF.

V usage is TRBV5-1 and J usage is TRBJ1-1; TCRdb selects TRBD1, and the lack of DNA leaves this call unchecked. The CDR3 consists of 13 residues. The germline gives CDR1 SGHRS, CDR2 YFSETQ. The CDR3 is CASSFLRRGEAFF.

V gene TRBV20-1 combines with J gene TRBJ2-1; TCRdb's D call of TRBD2 is untestable without DNA. Germline V gives CDR1 DFQATT, CDR2 SNEGSKA (reference sequence). CDR3 length: 15 residues. The CDR3 is CSASSGRSAWNEQFF.

V is TRBV9 and J is TRBJ1-2; the TCRdb D gene call, TRBD1, has no DNA to confirm it. Per the germline V gene, CDR1 is SGDLS and CDR2 is YYNGEE. The CDR3 contains 13 residues. The CDR3 sequence: CASSVQGADGYTF. Filled out from reference TRBV9 and TRBJ1-2, the complete variable domain reads DSGVTQTPKHLITATGQRVTLRCSPRSGDLSVYWYQQSLDQGLQFLIQYYNGEERAKGNILERFSAQQFPDLHSELNLSSLELGDSALYFCASSVQGADGYTFGSGTRLTVV.

The chain's CDR3 is CASSEPDNLYLSPLHF. The J gene is TRBJ1-6, the V gene TRBV25-1; TCRdb picks TRBD1, but there is no DNA to check that call. The CDR3 is 16 amino acids. Germline V gene sequence: CDR1 MGHDK, CDR2 SYGVNS.

The genes are TRBV19 and TRBJ1-1; TCRdb outputs TRBD1, but without DNA this stays unchecked. This CDR3 is 14 amino acids long. Germline values: CDR1 LNHDA, CDR2 SQIVND (reference sequence). CDR3 in amino acids: CASILQGLGTEAFF.

The CDR3 protein is CASSFPRDIYNEQFF. This chain links TRBV28 with TRBJ2-1; without DNA, the TCRdb call of TRBD1 cannot be checked. Per germline, CDR1 MDHEN and CDR2 SYDVKM. The CDR3 extends over 15 amino acids.

The chain joins TRBV27 to TRBJ1-3. CDR1 MNHEY and CDR2 SMNVEV come from the germline V gene (reference sequence). The CDR3 runs 15 residues. The chain's CDR3 is CASSSSGGLGNTIYF.

The chain uses TRBV19 and TRBJ1-1; TCRdb returns TRBD1, unconfirmable since there is no DNA. The CDR3 has 15 amino acids. Germline values: CDR1 LNHDA, CDR2 SQIVND (reference sequence). This CDR3 reads CASNVRDPGNTEAFF.

The rearrangement joins TRBV6-2 or TRBV6-3 to TRBJ2-1; with no DNA, the TCRdb D assignment of TRBD1 cannot be verified. Germline loops: CDR1 MNHEY, CDR2 SVGEGT. The CDR3 is 16 residues long. The chain's CDR3 is CASSQSWGQGYNEQFF.

This rearrangement joins TRBV5-1 to TRBJ2-3; lacking DNA, the TRBD1 call made by TCRdb goes unchecked. The CDR3 is 16 residues long. Germline lookup yields CDR1 SGHRS and CDR2 YFSETQ. The CDR3 reads CASSISGTGGTDTQYF.

The chain employs TRBV6-6 and TRBJ2-7; the TCRdb call, TRBD1, lacks DNA for checking. This CDR3 is 13 amino acids long. The V gene's germline CDR1 is MNHNY and CDR2 SVGAGI (reference sequence). CDR3 sequence: CASSYGAFGEQYF.

The chain combines TRBV5-1 with TRBJ2-7; with no DNA, the TCRdb D assignment of TRBD2 cannot be verified. CDR1 is SGHRS, CDR2 YFSETQ, per germline. CDR3 size: 14 residues. This CDR3 is CASRGLAGEHEQYF.

V and J are TRBV6-2 or TRBV6-3 and TRBJ2-1; the TRBD2 assignment by TCRdb is unverifiable without DNA. The CDR3 covers 17 residues. Germline CDR1 reads MNHEY; CDR2 reads SVGEGT. CDR3 sequence reads: CASSFKALAGGYNEQFF.

The chain joins TRBV5-1 to TRBJ1-5. The CDR3 contains 13 residues. Germline CDR1 reads SGHRS; CDR2 reads YFSETQ. This CDR3 reads CASSGGVSGPQHF.

This sequence joins TRBV14 and TRBJ2-2. Per germline, CDR1 SGHDN and CDR2 FVKESK. This CDR3 is 14 amino acids long. The CDR3 here is CASSVRLNTGELFF.

The V and J genes are TRBV14 and TRBJ2-7; the TCRdb call, TRBD2, lacks DNA for checking. The CDR3 is made up of 15 amino acids. CDR1 and CDR2 from the germline V gene are SGHDN and FVKESK. The CDR3 protein is CASSPFGSLTREQYF.

This rearrangement joins TRBV18 to TRBJ2-5. The CDR3 is 16 amino acids. CDR1 KGHSH and CDR2 LQKENI come from the germline V gene. CDR3 sequence: CASSPFSGRREETQYF.